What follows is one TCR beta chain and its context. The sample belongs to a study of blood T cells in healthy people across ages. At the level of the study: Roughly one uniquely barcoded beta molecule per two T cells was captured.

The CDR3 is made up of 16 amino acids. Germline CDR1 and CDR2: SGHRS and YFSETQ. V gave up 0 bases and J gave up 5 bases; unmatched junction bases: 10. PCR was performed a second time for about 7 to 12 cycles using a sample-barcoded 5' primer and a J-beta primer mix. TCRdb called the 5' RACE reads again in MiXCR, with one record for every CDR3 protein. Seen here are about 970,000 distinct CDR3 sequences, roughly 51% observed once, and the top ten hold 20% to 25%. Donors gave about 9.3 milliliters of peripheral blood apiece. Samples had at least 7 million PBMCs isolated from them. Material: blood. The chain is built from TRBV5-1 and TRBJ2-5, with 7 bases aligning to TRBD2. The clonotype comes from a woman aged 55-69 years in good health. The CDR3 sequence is CASSLGGGSVGETQYF. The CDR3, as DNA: TGCGCCAGCAGCTTGGGCGGCGGGAGCGTAGGTGAGACCCAGTACTTC.